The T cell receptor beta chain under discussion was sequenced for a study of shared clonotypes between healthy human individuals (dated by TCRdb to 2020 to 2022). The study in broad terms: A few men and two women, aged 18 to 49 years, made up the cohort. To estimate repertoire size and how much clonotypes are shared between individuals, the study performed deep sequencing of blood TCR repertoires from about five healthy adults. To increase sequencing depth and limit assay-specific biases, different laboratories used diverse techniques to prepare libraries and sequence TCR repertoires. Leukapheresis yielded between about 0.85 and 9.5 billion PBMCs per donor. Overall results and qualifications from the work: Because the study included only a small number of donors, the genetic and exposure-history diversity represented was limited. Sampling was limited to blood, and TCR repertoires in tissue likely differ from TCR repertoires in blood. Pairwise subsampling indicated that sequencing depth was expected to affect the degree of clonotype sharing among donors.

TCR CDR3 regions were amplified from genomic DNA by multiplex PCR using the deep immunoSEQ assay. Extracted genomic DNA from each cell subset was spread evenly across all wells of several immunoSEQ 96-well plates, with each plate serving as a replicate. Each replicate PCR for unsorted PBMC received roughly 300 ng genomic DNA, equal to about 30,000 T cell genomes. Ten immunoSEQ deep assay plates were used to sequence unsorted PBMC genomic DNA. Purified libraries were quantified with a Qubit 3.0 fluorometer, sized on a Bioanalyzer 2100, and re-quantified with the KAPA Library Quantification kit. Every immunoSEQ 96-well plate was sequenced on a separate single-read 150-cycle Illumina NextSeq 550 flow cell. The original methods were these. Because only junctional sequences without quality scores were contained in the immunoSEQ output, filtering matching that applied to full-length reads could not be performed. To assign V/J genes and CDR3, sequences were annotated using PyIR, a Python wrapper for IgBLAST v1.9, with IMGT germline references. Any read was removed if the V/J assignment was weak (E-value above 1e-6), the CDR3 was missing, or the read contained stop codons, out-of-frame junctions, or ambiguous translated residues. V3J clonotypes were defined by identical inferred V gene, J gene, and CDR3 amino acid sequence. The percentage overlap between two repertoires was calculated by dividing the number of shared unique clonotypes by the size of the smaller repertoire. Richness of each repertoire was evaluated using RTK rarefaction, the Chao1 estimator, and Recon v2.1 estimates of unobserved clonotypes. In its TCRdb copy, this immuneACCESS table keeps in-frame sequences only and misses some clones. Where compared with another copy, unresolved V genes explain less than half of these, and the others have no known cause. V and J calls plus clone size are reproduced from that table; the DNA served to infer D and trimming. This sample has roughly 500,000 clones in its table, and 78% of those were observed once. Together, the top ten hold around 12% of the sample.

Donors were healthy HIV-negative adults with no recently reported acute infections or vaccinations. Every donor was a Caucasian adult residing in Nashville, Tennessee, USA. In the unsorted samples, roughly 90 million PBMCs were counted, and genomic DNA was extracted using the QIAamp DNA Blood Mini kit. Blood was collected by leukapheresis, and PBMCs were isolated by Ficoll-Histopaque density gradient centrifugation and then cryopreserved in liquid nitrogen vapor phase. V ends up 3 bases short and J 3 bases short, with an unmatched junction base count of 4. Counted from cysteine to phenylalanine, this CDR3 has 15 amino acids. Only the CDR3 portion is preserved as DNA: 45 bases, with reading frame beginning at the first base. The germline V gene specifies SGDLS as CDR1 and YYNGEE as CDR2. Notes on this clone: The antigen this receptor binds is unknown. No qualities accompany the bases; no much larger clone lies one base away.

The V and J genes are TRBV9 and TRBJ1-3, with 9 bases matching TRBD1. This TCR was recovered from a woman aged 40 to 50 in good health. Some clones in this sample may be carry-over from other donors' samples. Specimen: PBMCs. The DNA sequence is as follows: TGTGCCAGCAGCGATGACAGGGGGTATGGAAACACCATATATTTT. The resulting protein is CASSDDRGYGNTIYF.